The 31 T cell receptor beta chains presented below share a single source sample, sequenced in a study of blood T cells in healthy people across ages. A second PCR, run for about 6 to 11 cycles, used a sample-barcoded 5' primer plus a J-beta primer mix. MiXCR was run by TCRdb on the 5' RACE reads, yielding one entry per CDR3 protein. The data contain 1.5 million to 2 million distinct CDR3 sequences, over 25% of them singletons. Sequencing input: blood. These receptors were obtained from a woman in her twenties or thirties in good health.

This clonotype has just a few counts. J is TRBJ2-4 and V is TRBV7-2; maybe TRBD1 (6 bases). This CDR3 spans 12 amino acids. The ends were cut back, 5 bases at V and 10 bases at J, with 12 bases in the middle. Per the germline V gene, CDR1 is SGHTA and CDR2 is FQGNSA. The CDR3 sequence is CASSQQTGIQYF. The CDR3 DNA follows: TGTGCCAGCAGCCAGCAAACAGGGATTCAGTACTTC.

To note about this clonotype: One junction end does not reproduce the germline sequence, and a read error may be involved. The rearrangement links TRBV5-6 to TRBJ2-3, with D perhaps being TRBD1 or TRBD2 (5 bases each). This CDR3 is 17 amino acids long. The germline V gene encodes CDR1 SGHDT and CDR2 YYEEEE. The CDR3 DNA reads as TGCGCCAGCAGCTCGGCCCCCGGGACGGTCAGCACAGATACGCAGTATTTT. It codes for CASSSAPGTVSTDTQYF.

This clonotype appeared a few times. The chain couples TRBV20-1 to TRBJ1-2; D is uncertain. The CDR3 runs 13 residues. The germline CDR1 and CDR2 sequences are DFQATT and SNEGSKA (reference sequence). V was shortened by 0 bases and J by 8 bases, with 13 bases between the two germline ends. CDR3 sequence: CSARDPRKRGYTF. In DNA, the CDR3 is TGCAGTGCTAGAGATCCAAGGAAGCGGGGCTACACCTTC.

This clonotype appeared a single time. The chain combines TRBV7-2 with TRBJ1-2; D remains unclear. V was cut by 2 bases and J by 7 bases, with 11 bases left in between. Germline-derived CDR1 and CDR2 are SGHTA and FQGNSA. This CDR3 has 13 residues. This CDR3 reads CASSLTLGAGYTF. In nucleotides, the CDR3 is TGTGCCAGCAGCTTAACGTTGGGAGCTGGCTACACCTTC.

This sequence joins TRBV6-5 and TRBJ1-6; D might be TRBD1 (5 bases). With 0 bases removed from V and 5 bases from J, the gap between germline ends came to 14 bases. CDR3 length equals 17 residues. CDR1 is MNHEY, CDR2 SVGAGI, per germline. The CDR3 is CASSYSTAGRNNSPLHF. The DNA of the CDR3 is TGTGCCAGCAGTTACTCGACGGCAGGGCGGAATAATTCACCCCTCCACTTT.

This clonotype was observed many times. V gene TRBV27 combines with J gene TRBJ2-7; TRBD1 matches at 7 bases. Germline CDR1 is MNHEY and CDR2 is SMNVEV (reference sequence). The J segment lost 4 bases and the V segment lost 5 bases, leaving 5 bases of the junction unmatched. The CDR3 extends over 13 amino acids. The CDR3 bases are TGTGCCAGCAGTAGACAGGGACGGTACGAGCAGTACTTC. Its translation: CASSRQGRYEQYF.

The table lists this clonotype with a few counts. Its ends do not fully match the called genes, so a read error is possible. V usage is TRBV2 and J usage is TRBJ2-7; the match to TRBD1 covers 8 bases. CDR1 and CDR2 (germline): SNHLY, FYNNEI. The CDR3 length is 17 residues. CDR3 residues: CASRKVPPGQDTYGQYF. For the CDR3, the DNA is TGTGCCAGCAGGAAGGTACCACCGGGACAGGACACCTACGGGCAGTACTTC.

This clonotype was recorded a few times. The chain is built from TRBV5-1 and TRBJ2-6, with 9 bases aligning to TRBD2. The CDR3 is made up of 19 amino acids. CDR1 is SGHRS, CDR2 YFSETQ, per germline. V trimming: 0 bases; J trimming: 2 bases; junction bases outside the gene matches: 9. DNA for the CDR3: TGCGCCAGCAGCTTGGCCAGCGGGGGGTACTCCCCTGGGGCCAACGTCCTGACTTTC. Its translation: CASSLASGGYSPGANVLTF.

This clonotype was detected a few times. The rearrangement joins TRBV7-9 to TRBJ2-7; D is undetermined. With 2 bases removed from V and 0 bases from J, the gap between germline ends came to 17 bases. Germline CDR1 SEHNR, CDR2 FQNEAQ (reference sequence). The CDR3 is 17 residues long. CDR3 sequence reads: CASSLSNLATDSYEQYF. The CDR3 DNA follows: TGTGCCAGCAGCTTATCTAACTTGGCCACCGACTCCTACGAGCAGTACTTC.

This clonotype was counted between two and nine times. The CDR3 sequence is CASSLAGRGAEQFF. CDR3 nucleotides: TGTGCCAGCAGCTTAGCGGGCAGGGGCGCTGAGCAGTTCTTC. The chain carries TRBV7-9 and TRBJ2-1, with D possibly matching TRBD1 (6 bases). The V gene's germline CDR1 is SEHNR and CDR2 FQNEAQ (reference sequence). The CDR3 covers 14 residues. Trimming shortened V by 0 bases and J by 9 bases, and 12 bases separated the two germline ends.

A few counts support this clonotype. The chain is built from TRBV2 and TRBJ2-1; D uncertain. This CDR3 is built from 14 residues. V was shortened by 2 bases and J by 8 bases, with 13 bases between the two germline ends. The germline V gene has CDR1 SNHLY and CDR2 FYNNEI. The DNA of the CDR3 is TGTGCCAGCAGTGAAAGGCCCTTTAAGGATGAGCAGTTCTTC. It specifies CASSERPFKDEQFF.

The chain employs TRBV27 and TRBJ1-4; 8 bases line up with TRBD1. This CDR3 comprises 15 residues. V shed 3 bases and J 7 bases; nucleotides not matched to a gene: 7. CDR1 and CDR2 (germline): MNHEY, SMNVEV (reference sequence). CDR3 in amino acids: CASSFQDRVSEKLFF. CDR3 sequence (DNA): TGTGCCAGCAGTTTCCAGGACAGGGTTAGTGAAAAACTGTTTTTT.

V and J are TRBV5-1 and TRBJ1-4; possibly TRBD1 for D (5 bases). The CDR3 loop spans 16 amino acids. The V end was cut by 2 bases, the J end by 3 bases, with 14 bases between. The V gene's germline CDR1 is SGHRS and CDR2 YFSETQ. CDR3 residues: CASSLSGTASNEKLFF. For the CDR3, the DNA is TGCGCCAGCAGCTTATCCGGGACTGCCTCTAATGAAAAACTGTTTTTT.

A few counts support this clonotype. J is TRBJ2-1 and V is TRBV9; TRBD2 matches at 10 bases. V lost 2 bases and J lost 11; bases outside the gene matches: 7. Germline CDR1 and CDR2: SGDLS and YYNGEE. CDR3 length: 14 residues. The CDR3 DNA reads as TGTGCCAGCAGCGTTCGGACTAGCGGTCATCAGCAGTTCTTC. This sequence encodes CASSVRTSGHQQFF.

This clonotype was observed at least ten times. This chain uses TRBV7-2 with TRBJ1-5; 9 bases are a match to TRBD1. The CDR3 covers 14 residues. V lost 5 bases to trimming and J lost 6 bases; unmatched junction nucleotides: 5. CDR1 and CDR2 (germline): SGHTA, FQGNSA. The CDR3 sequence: CASSIQGAGQPQHF. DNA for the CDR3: TGTGCCAGCAGCATACAGGGGGCCGGTCAGCCCCAGCATTTT.

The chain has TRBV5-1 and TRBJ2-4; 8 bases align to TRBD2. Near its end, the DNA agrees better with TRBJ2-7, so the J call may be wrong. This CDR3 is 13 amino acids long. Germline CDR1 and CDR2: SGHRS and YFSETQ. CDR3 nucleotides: TGCGCCAGCAGGAGCGGGAGCCCCTACGAGCAGTACTTC. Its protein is CASRSGSPYEQYF.

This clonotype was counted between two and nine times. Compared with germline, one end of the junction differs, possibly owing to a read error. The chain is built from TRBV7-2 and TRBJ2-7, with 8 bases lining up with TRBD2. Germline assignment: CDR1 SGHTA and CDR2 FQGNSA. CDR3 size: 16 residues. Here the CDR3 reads CASGLGWVAGSYEQYF. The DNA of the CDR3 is TGTGCCAGCGGCTTAGGGTGGGTAGCGGGGTCCTACGAGCAGTACTTC.

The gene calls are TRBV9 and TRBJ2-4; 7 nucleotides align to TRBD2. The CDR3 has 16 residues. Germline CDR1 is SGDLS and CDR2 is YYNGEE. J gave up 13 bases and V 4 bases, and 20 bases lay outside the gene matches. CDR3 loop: CASSPPQAGDRHEQYF. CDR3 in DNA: TGTGCCAGCAGCCCCCCTCAGGCGGGAGATCGGCATGAGCAGTACTTC.

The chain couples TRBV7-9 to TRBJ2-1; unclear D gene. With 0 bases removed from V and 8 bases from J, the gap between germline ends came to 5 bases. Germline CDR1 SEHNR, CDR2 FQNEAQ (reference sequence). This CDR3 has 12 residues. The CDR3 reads CASSLAQHEQFF. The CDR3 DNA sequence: TGTGCCAGCAGCTTAGCGCAGCATGAGCAGTTCTTC.

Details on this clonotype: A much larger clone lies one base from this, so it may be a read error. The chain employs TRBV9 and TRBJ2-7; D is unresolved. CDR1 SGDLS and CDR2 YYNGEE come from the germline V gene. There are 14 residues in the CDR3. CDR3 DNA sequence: TGTGCCAGCAGCGTAGGTCGTAACTCCTACGAGCGGTACTTC. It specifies CASSVGRNSYERYF. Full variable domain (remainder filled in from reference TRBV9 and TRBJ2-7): DSGVTQTPKHLITATGQRVTLRCSPRSGDLSVYWYQQSLDQGLQFLIQYYNGEERAKGNILERFSAQQFPDLHSELNLSSLELGDSALYFCASSVGRNSYERYFGPGTRLTVT.

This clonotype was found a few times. The CDR3 region is CSVEDQNKADTQYF. CDR3 nucleotides: TGCAGCGTTGAAGATCAGAATAAGGCAGATACGCAGTATTTT. This rearrangement joins TRBV29-1 to TRBJ2-3; no clear D gene. The V gene's germline CDR1 is SQVTM and CDR2 ANQGSEA. The CDR3 is made up of 14 amino acids. The V gene lost 0 bases and the J gene lost 4 bases, with 11 bases spanning the gap.

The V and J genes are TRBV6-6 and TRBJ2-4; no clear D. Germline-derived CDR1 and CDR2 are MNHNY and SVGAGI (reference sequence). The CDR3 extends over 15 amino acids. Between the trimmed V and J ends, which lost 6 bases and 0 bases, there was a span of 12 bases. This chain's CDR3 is CASSLDSLAKNIQYF. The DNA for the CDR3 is TGTGCCAGCAGCCTCGACTCCCTAGCCAAAAACATTCAGTACTTC.

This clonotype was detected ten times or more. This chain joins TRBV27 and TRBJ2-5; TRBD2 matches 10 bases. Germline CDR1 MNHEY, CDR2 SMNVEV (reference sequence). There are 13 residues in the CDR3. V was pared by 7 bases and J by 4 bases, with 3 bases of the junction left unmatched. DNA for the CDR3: TGTGCCAGCATGGCTAGCGGGAGAGAGACCCAGTACTTC. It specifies CASMASGRETQYF.

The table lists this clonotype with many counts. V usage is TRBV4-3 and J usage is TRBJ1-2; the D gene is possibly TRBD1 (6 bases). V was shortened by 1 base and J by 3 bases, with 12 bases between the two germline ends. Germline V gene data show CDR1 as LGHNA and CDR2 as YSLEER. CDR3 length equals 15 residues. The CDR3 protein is CASSQGGGGYYGYTF. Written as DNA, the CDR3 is TGCGCCAGCAGCCAAGGAGGGGGGGGCTACTATGGCTACACCTTC.

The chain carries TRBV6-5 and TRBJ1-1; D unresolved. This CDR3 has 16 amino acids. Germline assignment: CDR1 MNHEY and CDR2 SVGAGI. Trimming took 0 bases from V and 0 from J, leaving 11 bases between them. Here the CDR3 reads CASSYSLWTVNTEAFF. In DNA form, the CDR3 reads TGTGCCAGCAGTTACTCCCTCTGGACGGTGAACACTGAAGCTTTCTTT.

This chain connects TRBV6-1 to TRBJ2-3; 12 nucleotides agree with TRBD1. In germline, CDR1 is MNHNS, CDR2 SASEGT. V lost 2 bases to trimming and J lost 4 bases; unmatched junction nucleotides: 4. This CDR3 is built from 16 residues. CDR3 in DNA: TGTGCCAGCAGTGAATCCGGGACAGGGGGCGCAGATACGCAGTATTTT. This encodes CASSESGTGGADTQYF.

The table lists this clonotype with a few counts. The CDR3: CASSQSSGGAYNEQFF. The CDR3 coding sequence is TGCGCCAGCAGCCAATCCAGCGGGGGGGCTTACAATGAGCAGTTCTTC. The gene calls are TRBV4-1 and TRBJ2-1, with 10 bases that match TRBD2. This CDR3 is built from 16 residues. The germline gives CDR1 MGHRA, CDR2 YSYEKL. Trimming removed 2 bases from V and 4 bases from J; junction bases left unmatched: 5.

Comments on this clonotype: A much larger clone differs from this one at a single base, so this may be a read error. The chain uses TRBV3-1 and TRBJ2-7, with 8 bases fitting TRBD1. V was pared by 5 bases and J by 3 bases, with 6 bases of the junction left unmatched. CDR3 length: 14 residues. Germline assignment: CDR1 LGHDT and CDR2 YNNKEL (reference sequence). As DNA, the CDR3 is TGTGCCAGCAGCGTCCGGGACAGGTACTACGAGCAGTACTTC. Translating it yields CASSVRDRYYEQYF.

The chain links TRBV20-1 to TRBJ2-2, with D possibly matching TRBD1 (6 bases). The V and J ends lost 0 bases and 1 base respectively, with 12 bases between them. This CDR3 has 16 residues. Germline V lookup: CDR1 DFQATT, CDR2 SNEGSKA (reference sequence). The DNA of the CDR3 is TGCAGTGCTAGAGATCAAACAGGGTGGAACACCGGGGAGCTGTTTTTT. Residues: CSARDQTGWNTGELFF.

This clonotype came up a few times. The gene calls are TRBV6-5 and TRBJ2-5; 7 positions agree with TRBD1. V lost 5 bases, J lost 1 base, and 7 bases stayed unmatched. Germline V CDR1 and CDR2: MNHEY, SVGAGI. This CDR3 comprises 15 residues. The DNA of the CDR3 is TGTGCCAGCAGTGCCACACGGGACAGCCAAGAGACCCAGTACTTC. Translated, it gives CASSATRDSQETQYF.

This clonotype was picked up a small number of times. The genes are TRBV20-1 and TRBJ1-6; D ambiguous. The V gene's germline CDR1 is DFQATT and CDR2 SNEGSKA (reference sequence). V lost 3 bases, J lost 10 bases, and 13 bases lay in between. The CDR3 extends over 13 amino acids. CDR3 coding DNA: TGCAGTGCTAGTGTACAAGACCACTCACCCCTCCACTTT. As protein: CSASVQDHSPLHF.